This T cell receptor (beta chain) was obtained from a study of T cell changes during pregnancy in multiple sclerosis (dated by TCRdb to between 2019 and 2020). With regard to the full study: The study looked at changes in the T cell repertoire across pregnancy in women with multiple sclerosis.

Taken from the germline V gene, the CDR1 and CDR2 loops are SQVTM and ANQGSEA. From V the trimming removes 4 bases and from J it removes 0 bases, while the gene matches leave 3 bases of the junction unaccounted for. The CDR3 contains 13 residues, cysteine and phenylalanine counted. The entry retains the CDR3 DNA only, 39 bases that are in frame from base 1. Worth noting for this clone: The antigen it binds to is not known. Base qualities are not provided; no much larger clone lies one nucleotide away.

Library method: the immunoSEQ multiplex PCR assay. TCRdb obtained this table from immuneACCESS and retained in-frame rearrangements with V and J assigned. These tables miss some clones; where compared with another copy, unresolved V genes account for less than half of the shortfall, and the remainder is unexplained. For this sample there are 34,000 or so clones; just over 90% appear just once. The ten largest make up approximately 12% of the sample. Specimen: CD8+ T cells from peripheral blood mononuclear cells, collected before pregnancy. The rearrangement combines TRBV29-1 with TRBJ2-7; a stretch of 7 junction bases matches TRBD2. This clonotype was obtained from a female donor with multiple sclerosis, enrolled in a pregnancy study. This receptor carries the CDR3 CSVVGGSSYEQYF. The DNA reads TGCAGCGTTGTAGGCGGGAGCTCCTACGAGCAGTACTTC.